A single sample is the source of the 10 T cell receptor beta chains below, sequenced in a study of tumor and adjacent non-tumor tissue in lung cancer. The library came from three nested PCR rounds adapted from ARM-PCR protocols. TCRdb passed the multiplex PCR reads through MiXCR, listing each CDR3 protein once. The sample holds fewer than 100,000 distinct CDR3 sequences, 55% to 80% seen once. The template was RNA from unsorted bulk tissue. Input material: lung tumor tissue. The receptors stem from a woman in her 40s with non-small cell lung cancer.

About this clonotype itself: A junction boundary mismatches the germline segment, possibly from a read error. The chain uses TRBV29-1 and TRBJ2-1; D is perhaps TRBD2 (6 bases). This CDR3 is built from 13 residues. Germline loops: CDR1 SQVTM, CDR2 ANQGSEA. The CDR3 DNA follows: TGCAGCGTTTCCCGGGCTAGCGCGGATGAGCAGTTATTC. It is translated as CSVSRASADEQLF.

Note on this clonotype: This may come from a read error, since a much larger clone is one base off. The genes are TRBV29-1 and TRBJ2-7; TRBD2 is a possible D gene (5 bases). The CDR3 extends over 11 amino acids. V lost 7 bases and J lost 7, with 14 bases in between. Per germline, CDR1 SQVTM and CDR2 ANQGSEA. DNA of the CDR3: TGCAGCGGCGCTAGGAGGTGGGAGCAGTACTTC. This translates into CSGARRWEQYF.

For this clonotype: Since the CDR3 does not end with the conserved phenylalanine or tryptophan, this likely comes from a read error. Because the CDR3's place on the DNA is in doubt, the DNA is left out and the CDR3 is given as listed by TCRdb. The chain couples TRBV13 to TRBJ1-1; whether TRBD1, the table's D call, matches the DNA was not checked. The CDR3 spans 13 amino acids, including both terminal residues. In germline, CDR1 is PRHDT, CDR2 FYEKMQ (reference sequence). CDR3 sequence reads: CVSSRRDTQKVFY.

Details on this clonotype: This sequence may be a read error, since a much larger clone differs from it by one base. V and J are TRBV19 and TRBJ1-1; D is perhaps TRBD1 (6 bases). The CDR3 runs 15 residues. Germline CDR1 LNHDA, CDR2 SQIVND (reference sequence). CDR3: CACRTPTGSWTEAFF. The CDR3 DNA reads as TGTGCCTGTAGAACCCCAACAGGGAGCTGGACTGAAGCTTTCTTT.

At least ten counts were recorded for this clonotype. The chain couples TRBV10-2 to TRBJ2-3; possibly TRBD1 for D (6 bases). Germline-derived CDR1 and CDR2 are WSHSY and SAAADI. Trimming shortened V by 6 bases and J by 3 bases, and 16 bases separated the two germline ends. The CDR3 sequence is 15 residues long. The CDR3 is CASSPDRSGTDTQYF. The CDR3 DNA follows: TGCGCCAGCAGCCCCGACAGGTCAGGTACAGATACGCAGTATTTT.

Remarks on this clonotype: An end of the junction does not agree with germline; a read error may underlie this. The chain uses TRBV11-3 and TRBJ2-1; a weak D match, TRBD2 (5 bases). This CDR3 spans 16 amino acids. Germline CDR1 and CDR2: SGHNT and YENEEA. CDR3 nucleotides: TGTGCCAGCAGCAGGCATGGCGTAGCGAGGTACAATGAGCTGTTCTTC. Translated: CASSRHGVARYNELFF.

As concerns this clonotype: This sequence may be a read error, since a much larger clone differs from it by one base. The chain employs TRBV28 and TRBJ1-6, with a tentative D call TRBD1 (5 bases). Germline values: CDR1 MDHEN, CDR2 SYDVKM. CDR3 length: 15 residues. The CDR3 loop is CAIQGFSSYNSPLNF. CDR3 nucleotide sequence: TGTGCCATCCAGGGCTTCAGCTCCTATAATTCACCCCTCAACTTT.

Concerning this clonotype: The junction and the germline gene differ at one end; a read error may be behind it. The J gene is TRBJ1-1, the V gene TRBV4-1; D uncertain. Germline V CDR1 and CDR2: MGHRA, YSYEKL. This CDR3 contains 14 residues. CDR3 in DNA: TGCGTCAGCGACCAAGATGGAGGGAAGACTGAAGCTTTATTT. Protein product: CVSDQDGGKTEALF.

On this clonotype: A read error is likely, as this CDR3 ends without the conserved phenylalanine or tryptophan. The genes are TRBV28 and TRBJ2-5; 9 bases are a match to TRBD2. CDR3 length: 16 residues. V shed 9 bases, J shed 5 bases, and the junction held 16 bases outside the gene matches. Germline V lookup: CDR1 MDHEN, CDR2 SYDVKM. The CDR3 nucleotides are TGTGCCAGTAGGAATCCTAGCGGGATGGGTAGGGAGACCCAGTACCTC. Translating it yields CASRNPSGMGRETQYL.

This clonotype was seen only a few times. At one of its ends the junction is not consistent with the germline gene, which may arise from a read error. The CDR3 DNA follows: TGTACCAGCAGCGACGGTCCTAATCAGCCCCAGTATTTT. Amino acid sequence: CTSSDGPNQPQYF. The chain uses TRBV11-2 and TRBJ1-5; D not certain. The DNA end is a closer match to TRBJ2-3, so the J assignment may be wrong. The CDR3 has 13 amino acids. Germline V lookup: CDR1 SGHAT, CDR2 FQNNGV.